This TCR beta chain was found in a study of CD8 T cells in ankylosing spondylitis. Trimming left V 3 bases short and J 9 bases short, with 27 bases between. The CDR3 contains 18 residues. Germline V lookup: CDR1 MDHEN, CDR2 SYDVKM. TCRdb passed the 5' RACE reads through MiXCR, listing each CDR3 protein once. Altogether approximately 180,000 distinct CDR3 sequences are present, 15% to 20% being singletons, with the ten largest covering more than 3.5%. J is TRBJ2-1 and V is TRBV28; D might be TRBD1 or TRBD2, each matching 7 bases. The source material was blood, either unsorted or a sorted T cell fraction (not recorded which). This receptor was taken from a male donor under 30 with ankylosing spondylitis or in good health (not recorded which). The CDR3 DNA sequence: TGTGCCAGCAGTTTCAACCCAGGGGGGGCTGGCAGTTTCGGTGAGCAGTTCTTC. Amino acid sequence: CASSFNPGGAGSFGEQFF.